The 23 T cell receptor beta chains below come from one sample, sequenced in a study of T cell responses to AZD1222 COVID-19 vaccine. TCRdb keeps only in-frame clones here, not all; method: immunoSEQ multiplex PCR. This sample has approximately 180,000 clones, with 88% found just once. Here the sequenced sample was peripheral blood, taken on day 0 of AZD1222 vaccination. All receptors come from an adult in good health.

The chain is built from TRBV3-1 (or the pseudogene TRBV3-2) and TRBJ2-5; 10 bases map to TRBD2. CDR1 and CDR2 (germline): LGHDT, YNNKEL (reference sequence). The CDR3 loop spans 16 amino acids. The V gene end was trimmed by 4 bases and the J gene end by 5 bases; junction bases not matched to a gene: 10. CDR3 in amino acids: CASSPFERGGQETQYF. The DNA of the CDR3 is TGTGCCAGCAGCCCGTTTGAGCGGGGGGGCCAGGAGACCCAGTACTTC.

The chain joins TRBV5-6 to TRBJ1-2; possible D gene TRBD1, 6 bases. Germline CDR1 SGHDT, CDR2 YYEEEE. The CDR3 totals 13 residues. The V and J ends lost 6 bases and 8 bases respectively, with 17 bases between them. CDR3 coding DNA: TGTGCCAGCAACTGGGGGCGAAATTACGGCTACACCTTC. Residues: CASNWGRNYGYTF.

V is TRBV7-9 and J is TRBJ1-2; maybe TRBD1 (5 bases). V gave up 5 bases and J gave up 5 bases, with 12 bases separating them. The germline gives CDR1 SEHNR, CDR2 FQNEAQ (reference sequence). The CDR3 totals 13 residues. CDR3 region: CASSQTASYGYTF. CDR3 nucleotide sequence: TGTGCCAGCAGCCAGACAGCCTCGTATGGCTACACCTTC.

Details on this clone: The same CDR3 can be traced to other DNA sequences in this sample. This chain uses TRBV4-1 with TRBJ1-3; D ambiguous. Germline V gene lookup returns CDR1 MGHRA and CDR2 YSYEKL. Trimming pared 0 bases from V and 2 bases from J, leaving 5 bases between. This CDR3 contains 14 residues. This CDR3 reads CASSQDSPGNTIYF. In DNA form, the CDR3 reads TGCGCCAGCAGCCAAGACAGCCCTGGAAACACCATATATTTT.

This clone was picked up one time. The V call is TRBV7-3, the J call TRBJ2-2, with a tentative D call TRBD2 (5 bases). Trimming took off 1 base at V and 7 bases at J, with 7 bases between the two ends. This CDR3 is 13 amino acids long. Germline assignment: CDR1 SGHTA and CDR2 FQGTGA. CDR3 nucleotide sequence: TGTGCCAGCAGCTTAAAACGGGGCGGGGAGCTGTTTTTT. This codes for CASSLKRGGELFF. The variable domain in full, with the rest retrieved from reference TRBV7-3 and TRBJ2-2, is GAGVSQTPSNKVTEKGKYVELRCDPISGHTALYWYRQSLGQGPEFLIYFQGTGAADDSGLPNDRFFAVRPEGSVSTLKIQRTERGDSAVYLCASSLKRGGELFFGEGSRLTVL.

The rearrangement links TRBV19 to TRBJ2-2; D may correspond to TRBD1 or TRBD2 (5 bases each). Deletions cut 7 bases from V and 0 bases from J, with 15 bases between. CDR3 size: 16 residues. Germline V gene sequence: CDR1 LNHDA, CDR2 SQIVND (reference sequence). CDR3 loop: CASIRGSGANTGELFF. CDR3 coding DNA: TGTGCCAGTATAAGGGGCAGCGGCGCGAACACCGGGGAGCTGTTTTTT.

This chain links TRBV5-1 with TRBJ1-2; D remains unclear. Deletions cut 5 bases from V and 8 bases from J, with 13 bases between. The CDR3 has 12 residues. CDR1 is SGHRS and CDR2 is YFSETQ in the germline V gene. CDR3 in amino acids: CASSRPGSGYTF. For the CDR3, the DNA is TGCGCCAGCAGTCGTCCGGGATCGGGCTACACCTTC. The variable domain in full, completed from reference TRBV5-1 and TRBJ1-2, reads KAGVTQTPRYLIKTRGQQVTLSCSPISGHRSVSWYQQTPGQGLQFLFEYFSETQRNKGNFPGRFSGRQFSNSRSEMNVSTLELGDSALYLCASSRPGSGYTFGSGTRLTVV.

The rearrangement joins TRBV12-3 or TRBV12-4 to TRBJ2-7; 9 bases line up with TRBD1. The V and J ends lost 6 bases and 7 bases, in that order; junction bases with no gene match: 7. This CDR3 comprises 13 residues. The CDR3 nucleotides are TGTGCCAGCAGCCACAGGGGGCCAGATGAGCAGTACTTC. The encoded protein is CASSHRGPDEQYF.

J is TRBJ2-5 and V is TRBV27; D call uncertain. From germline, CDR1 is MNHEY and CDR2 SMNVEV (reference sequence). Trimming removed 3 bases from V and 2 bases from J, with 7 bases in between. The CDR3 contains 13 residues. CDR3 in amino acids: CASSFLGQETQYF. As DNA, the CDR3 is TGTGCCAGCAGTTTTCTTGGGCAAGAGACCCAGTACTTC.

Concerning this clone itself: This sample includes further DNA sequences coding for the same CDR3. This chain joins TRBV19 and TRBJ1-1; D is ambiguous. CDR1 and CDR2 (germline): LNHDA, SQIVND (reference sequence). The CDR3 is 12 amino acids. The ends were cut back, 3 bases at V and 6 bases at J, with 8 bases in the middle. This CDR3 is CASSIPGAEAFF. CDR3 DNA: TGTGCCAGTAGTATCCCGGGAGCTGAAGCTTTCTTT.

This clone was counted between two and nine times. V and J are TRBV10-2 and TRBJ2-1, with 9 bases matching TRBD2. Per germline, CDR1 WSHSY and CDR2 SAAADI. CDR3 length: 14 residues. V lost 7 bases to trimming and J lost 2 bases; unmatched junction nucleotides: 3. The CDR3 protein is CASTLAGTYNEQFF. The DNA for the CDR3 is TGCGCCAGCACCCTAGCGGGGACCTACAATGAGCAGTTCTTC.

CDR3 residues: CASSRRGTAPYEKLFF. The CDR3 nucleotides read TGCGCCAGCAGCCGACGCGGGACAGCCCCTTATGAAAAACTGTTTTTT. The V and J genes are TRBV23-1 and TRBJ1-4, with 7 positions matching TRBD1. TRBV23-1 is given ORF status, its function remaining uncertain. V was clipped by 6 bases and J by 6 bases; unmatched bases: 13. The CDR3 runs 16 residues.

This chain connects TRBV4-1 to TRBJ1-5, with D perhaps matching TRBD1 (6 bases). Deletions cut 3 bases from V and 3 bases from J, with 21 bases between. The CDR3 length is 18 residues. Germline V lookup: CDR1 MGHRA, CDR2 YSYEKL. CDR3 loop: CASSHLGSGVGNNQPQHF. As DNA, the CDR3 is TGCGCCAGCAGCCACCTAGGCTCAGGGGTTGGGAACAATCAGCCCCAGCATTTT.

The chain is built from TRBV30 and TRBJ1-3; D unresolved. In germline, CDR1 is GTSNPN, CDR2 SVGIG (reference sequence). The CDR3 has 13 residues. Trimming pared 1 base from V and 2 bases from J, leaving 6 bases between. The CDR3: CAWSAETGNTIYF. The CDR3 region has the DNA TGTGCCTGGAGTGCAGAAACTGGAAACACCATATATTTT.

The chain couples TRBV28 to TRBJ2-7, with D perhaps matching TRBD2 (6 bases). CDR1 is MDHEN, CDR2 SYDVKM, per germline. There are 14 residues in the CDR3. Trimming pared 2 bases from V and 3 bases from J, leaving 11 bases between. For the CDR3, the DNA is TGTGCCAGCAGTTTAAGGGGCGGGGACTACGAGCAGTACTTC. Translating it yields CASSLRGGDYEQYF. Variable domain in full (rest from reference TRBV28 and TRBJ2-7): DVKVTQSSRYLVKRTGEKVFLECVQDMDHENMFWYRQDPGLGLRLIYFSYDVKMKEKGDIPEGYSVSREKKERFSLILESASTNQTSMYLCASSLRGGDYEQYFGPGTRLTVT.

The CDR3 region has the DNA TGCGCCAGCAGCCCGAAACGAGGCTACAATGAGCAGTTCTTC. The encoded protein is CASSPKRGYNEQFF. The genes are TRBV23-1 and TRBJ2-1; no clear D. TRBV23-1 is marked as an open reading frame, function uncertain. The V end was cut by 6 bases, the J end by 3 bases, with 12 bases between. The CDR3 consists of 14 residues.

V usage is TRBV7-9 and J usage is TRBJ2-2, with D hard to call. Trimming shortened V by 5 bases and J by 1 base, and 20 bases separated the two germline ends. This CDR3 has 18 residues. The V gene's germline CDR1 is SEHNR and CDR2 FQNEAQ (reference sequence). Here the CDR3 DNA reads TGTGCCAGCAGCCCCCCCCGTGAGTTGGCAAGGAACACCGGGGAGCTGTTTTTT. Residues: CASSPPRELARNTGELFF.

The chain combines TRBV13 with TRBJ2-3; D perhaps matches TRBD2 (6 bases). This CDR3 region has 14 residues. CDR1 and CDR2 (germline): PRHDT, FYEKMQ (reference sequence). The ends were cut back, 8 bases at V and 2 bases at J, with 14 bases in the middle. In nucleotides, the CDR3 is TGTGCCAGCGGCCGGGACTCCACCACAGATACGCAGTATTTT. Its protein is CASGRDSTTDTQYF.

This clone was seen only once. The rearrangement joins TRBV5-1 to TRBJ1-2, with D unclear. CDR3 length equals 14 residues. Germline CDR1 is SGHRS and CDR2 is YFSETQ. V gave up 0 bases and J gave up 0 bases, with 6 bases separating them. The DNA of the CDR3 is TGCGCCAGCAGCTTGGACGGAACTAACTATGGCTACACCTTC. Residues: CASSLDGTNYGYTF. The full variable domain, in which reference TRBV5-1 and TRBJ1-2 provide the parts outside the CDR3, is KAGVTQTPRYLIKTRGQQVTLSCSPISGHRSVSWYQQTPGQGLQFLFEYFSETQRNKGNFPGRFSGRQFSNSRSEMNVSTLELGDSALYLCASSLDGTNYGYTFGSGTRLTVV.

The chain combines TRBV24-1 with TRBJ2-3; no clear D gene. CDR3 length: 16 residues. Trimming removed 4 bases from V and 0 bases from J, with 13 bases in between. Germline V gene sequence: CDR1 KGHDR, CDR2 SFDVKD. The chain's CDR3 is CATSDPGGTSTDTQYF. CDR3 sequence (DNA): TGTGCCACCAGTGACCCGGGCGGTACTAGCACAGATACGCAGTATTTT.

In DNA, the CDR3 is TGTGCCAGCAGCCGGGGGGAAGGGCAGTACTTC. It encodes CASSRGEGQYF. This chain uses TRBV3-1 (or the pseudogene TRBV3-2) with TRBJ2-7; perhaps TRBD2 as D (6 bases). This CDR3 spans 11 amino acids. V was trimmed by 4 bases and J by 9 bases, leaving 10 bases between them. The germline CDR1 and CDR2 sequences are LGHDT and YNNKEL (reference sequence).

This rearrangement joins TRBV20-1 to TRBJ1-1, with 7 bases matching TRBD1. Germline V gives CDR1 DFQATT, CDR2 SNEGSKA (reference sequence). The CDR3 is 12 residues long. V was clipped by 3 bases and J by 3 bases; unmatched bases: 1. CDR3 coding DNA: TGCAGTGCTAGTCAGGGGGACACTGAAGCTTTCTTT. It encodes CSASQGDTEAFF.

This chain joins TRBV12-3 or TRBV12-4 and TRBJ2-7, with D uncertain. The length of the CDR3 is 11 residues. V was pared by 7 bases and J by 4 bases, with 8 bases between. The CDR3: CASTSGYEQYF. CDR3 coding DNA: TGTGCCAGCACCTCCGGTTACGAGCAGTACTTC.